One sample yielded the 20 T cell receptor beta chains listed below, sequenced in a study of blood T cell repertoires in COVID-19. Libraries were prepared by immunoSEQ multiplex PCR; TCRdb keeps only in-frame clonotypes and omits some of them. In the table there are roughly 310,000 clones, under 95% of which are singletons. Sequences were obtained from PBMCs or T cells enriched from blood (not recorded which). The receptors come from a man aged 55-75 years who had recovered from COVID-19.

The chain has TRBV30 and TRBJ1-5, with 7 bases fitting TRBD1. Germline loops: CDR1 GTSNPN, CDR2 SVGIG (reference sequence). This CDR3 is built from 15 residues. The junction had 8 bases not matched to a gene; V was cut back by 5 bases and J by 1 base. The CDR3 DNA sequence: TGTGCCTGGGGATCATCAGGGGGAAGCAATCAGCCCCAGCATTTT. Its protein product is CAWGSSGGSNQPQHF.

J is TRBJ1-1 and V is TRBV7-2, with no clear D. From germline, CDR1 is SGHTA and CDR2 FQGNSA. V was clipped by 3 bases and J by 5 bases, with 13 bases between them. CDR3 length: 14 residues. CDR3 coding DNA: TGTGCCAGCAGCTTGGGTCGGGGTAGGACTGAAGCTTTCTTT. The encoded protein is CASSLGRGRTEAFF.

Only a few counts were recorded for this clone. At one of its ends the junction is not consistent with the germline gene, which may arise from a read error. V and J are TRBV4-1 and TRBJ2-7; TRBD2 aligns across 8 bases. Germline V gives CDR1 MGHRA, CDR2 YSYEKL. This CDR3 has 19 amino acids. CDR3 amino acids: CASGHLTSGPQIRTYEQYF. The CDR3 bases are TGCGCCAGCGGCCACCTTACTAGCGGACCCCAAATAAGAACCTACGAGCAGTACTTC.

V and J are TRBV19 and TRBJ1-3; D is undetermined. There are 12 residues in the CDR3. The germline V gene encodes CDR1 LNHDA and CDR2 SQIVND (reference sequence). The ends were cut back, 7 bases at V and 3 bases at J, with 7 bases in the middle. The CDR3 DNA follows: TGTGCCAGTACGCGTCGTGGAAACACCATATATTTT. Encoded protein: CASTRRGNTIYF.

The CDR3 sequence: CASSSGTGMNTEAFF. Here the CDR3 DNA reads TGTGCCAGCAGTTCGGGGACAGGGATGAACACTGAAGCTTTCTTT. J is TRBJ1-1 and V is TRBV27, with 9 bases lining up with TRBD1. The CDR3 has 15 residues. CDR1 is MNHEY and CDR2 is SMNVEV in the germline V gene (reference sequence). V dropped 4 bases and J dropped 0; count of bases not matched to a gene: 3.

This clone was detected once. The chain is built from TRBV20-1 and TRBJ1-5; D gene uncertain. The V and J ends lost 3 bases and 6 bases respectively, with 6 bases between them. The CDR3 is 11 residues long. The V gene's germline CDR1 is DFQATT and CDR2 SNEGSKA (reference sequence). The CDR3 spells CSASDGQPQHF. The CDR3 nucleotides read TGCAGTGCTAGTGACGGTCAGCCCCAGCATTTT.

This clone was seen a handful of times. The rearrangement links TRBV11-2 to TRBJ1-1; D unclear. The V end lost 2 bases, the J end lost 7 bases, and 8 bases lay between the germline ends. This CDR3 contains 12 residues. CDR1 is SGHAT and CDR2 is FQNNGV in the germline V gene. As DNA, the CDR3 is TGTGCCAGCAGCTTATTTGAGGATGAAGCTTTCTTT. Amino acids: CASSLFEDEAFF.

The chain recombines TRBV28 with TRBJ1-5; no clear D gene. V was trimmed by 3 bases and J by 7 bases, leaving 7 bases between them. Germline V gives CDR1 MDHEN, CDR2 SYDVKM. The CDR3 contains 12 residues. The CDR3 DNA is TGTGCCAGCAGTTTGCAGATCCAGCCCCAGCATTTT. It encodes CASSLQIQPQHF.

V gene TRBV6-1 combines with J gene TRBJ2-1; 10 bases align to TRBD2. V lost 2 bases and J lost 3; bases outside the gene matches: 4. The CDR3 length is 16 residues. CDR1 MNHNS and CDR2 SASEGT come from the germline V gene. The CDR3 DNA sequence: TGTGCCAGCAGTGAATCTAGCGGGAGCTTCTACAATGAGCAGTTCTTC. It is translated as CASSESSGSFYNEQFF.

The chain couples TRBV5-4 to TRBJ1-2; 10 positions agree with TRBD1. The junction had 13 bases not matched to a gene; V was cut back by 4 bases and J by 4 bases. Germline V gene sequence: CDR1 SGHNT, CDR2 YYREEE (reference sequence). This CDR3 contains 17 residues. CDR3 nucleotide sequence: TGTGCCAGCAGCCCAAACACCGGGACAGGGGCAGGCTATGGCTACACCTTC. Protein sequence: CASSPNTGTGAGYGYTF.

The rearrangement uses TRBV7-6 and TRBJ1-3; 8 positions match TRBD1. J lost 0 bases, V lost 6 bases, and 4 bases had no gene match. CDR3 length: 15 residues. CDR1 is SGHVS, CDR2 FNYEAQ, per germline. The CDR3 loop is CASRLQGGSGNTIYF. DNA for the CDR3: TGTGCCAGCAGATTACAGGGGGGCTCTGGAAACACCATATATTTT.

The V call is TRBV7-8, the J call TRBJ1-5, with 7 nucleotides matching TRBD1. Germline trimming cut 5 bases from V and 3 bases from J; bases unmatched to any gene: 7. The germline V gene encodes CDR1 SGHVS and CDR2 FQNEAQ. The CDR3 loop spans 15 amino acids. CDR3 region: CASSLDRVSNQPQHF. The CDR3 region has the DNA TGTGCCAGCAGCCTAGACAGGGTTTCCAATCAGCCCCAGCATTTT.

The chain has TRBV5-6 and TRBJ2-6; D is perhaps TRBD1 (5 bases). Per the germline V gene, CDR1 is SGHDT and CDR2 is YYEEEE. The CDR3 has 16 residues. V dropped 7 bases and J dropped 1 base, with 15 bases sitting between them. In DNA, the CDR3 is TGTGCCAGCTTTCGGACACATTCGTCTGGGGCCAACGTCCTGACTTTC. Translation: CASFRTHSSGANVLTF. Using reference TRBV5-6 and TRBJ2-6 for the parts outside the CDR3, the full variable domain is DAGVTQSPTHLIKTRGQQVTLRCSPKSGHDTVSWYQQALGQGPQFIFQYYEEEERQRGNFPDRFSGHQFPNYSSELNVNALLLGDSALYLCASFRTHSSGANVLTFGAGSRLTVL.

This CDR3 reads CAISAGRLNTEAFF. Written as DNA, the CDR3 is TGTGCCATCAGTGCTGGCAGGCTGAACACTGAAGCTTTCTTT. This chain connects TRBV10-3 to TRBJ1-1; no clear D gene. Germline CDR1 and CDR2: ENHRY and SYGVKD. V dropped 4 bases and J dropped 0 bases, with 9 bases sitting between them. This CDR3 is 14 amino acids long.

This clone was seen more than once but under ten times. The chain has TRBV19 and TRBJ1-1; weak D call: TRBD1 (5 bases). Germline CDR1 LNHDA, CDR2 SQIVND (reference sequence). There are 14 residues in the CDR3. V lost 3 bases and J lost 1, with 9 bases in between. This CDR3 is CASSIGRENTEAFF. The CDR3 DNA follows: TGTGCCAGTAGTATCGGCAGGGAGAACACTGAAGCTTTCTTT.

The rearrangement joins TRBV12-3 or TRBV12-4 to TRBJ1-5; D is unclear. The CDR3 runs 12 residues. The V end was cut by 2 bases, the J end by 6 bases, with 5 bases between. The CDR3 bases are TGTGCCAGCAGTTTATTCGGTCAGCCCCAGCATTTT. Protein: CASSLFGQPQHF.

The gene calls are TRBV30 and TRBJ2-1; 9 nucleotides agree with TRBD2. The germline gives CDR1 GTSNPN, CDR2 SVGIG (reference sequence). The V and J ends lost 2 bases and 5 bases, in that order; junction bases with no gene match: 16. The CDR3 covers 18 residues. The CDR3 region has the DNA TGTGCCTGGAGTCTGCTGATGTCGGTGGCTAGCGGGGACAATGAGCAGTTCTTC. It translates to CAWSLLMSVASGDNEQFF. The full variable domain, in which reference TRBV30 and TRBJ2-1 provide the parts outside the CDR3, is SQTIHQWPATLVQPVGSPLSLECTVEGTSNPNLYWYRQAAGRGLQLLFYSVGIGQISSEVPQNLSASRPQDRQFILSSKKLLLSDSGFYLCAWSLLMSVASGDNEQFFGPGTRLTVL.

The chain links TRBV7-9 to TRBJ1-5; D is perhaps TRBD1 (5 bases). The CDR3 is 15 amino acids. CDR1 and CDR2 from the germline V gene are SEHNR and FQNEAQ (reference sequence). V was clipped by 1 base and J by 3 bases, with 10 bases between them. The CDR3 nucleotides read TGTGCCAGCAGCTTAGGTGGGGCCCTCAATCAGCCCCAGCATTTT. Translated, it gives CASSLGGALNQPQHF.

The V gene is TRBV2, the J gene TRBJ1-5; D unclear. This CDR3 region has 11 residues. Germline CDR1 reads SNHLY; CDR2 reads FYNNEI. V lost 3 bases to trimming and J lost 11 bases, with 8 bases between them. The DNA for the CDR3 is TGTGCCAGCAGTGACGTTGGAGCCCAGCATTTT. Translated, it gives CASSDVGAQHF.

The chain has TRBV18 and TRBJ1-5; possible D gene TRBD1, 5 bases. The CDR3 covers 14 residues. Trimming removed 6 bases from V and 1 base from J, with 10 bases in between. Germline V CDR1 and CDR2: KGHSH, LQKENI. DNA for the CDR3: TGTGCCAGCTCCCTCGGGGGAAGCAATCAGCCCCAGCATTTT. Residues: CASSLGGSNQPQHF.